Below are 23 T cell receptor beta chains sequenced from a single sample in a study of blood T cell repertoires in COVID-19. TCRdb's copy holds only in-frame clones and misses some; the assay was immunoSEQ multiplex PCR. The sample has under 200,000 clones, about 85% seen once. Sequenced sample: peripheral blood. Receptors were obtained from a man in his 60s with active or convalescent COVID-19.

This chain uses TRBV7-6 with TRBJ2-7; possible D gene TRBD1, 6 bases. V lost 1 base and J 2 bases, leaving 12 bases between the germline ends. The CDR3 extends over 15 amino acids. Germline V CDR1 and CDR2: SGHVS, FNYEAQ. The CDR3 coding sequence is TGTGCCAGCAGCTTAGAAGGCCCAGGGGCCTACGAGCAGTACTTC. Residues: CASSLEGPGAYEQYF.

DNA of the CDR3: TGTGCCAGCAGCTTAGCGGGCGGGGGAGCAGGAGAGACCCAGTACTTC. Its translation is CASSLAGGGAGETQYF. The chain has TRBV7-9 and TRBJ2-5; TRBD2 agrees at 7 bases. V dropped 0 bases and J dropped 4; count of bases not matched to a gene: 8. This CDR3 region has 16 residues. Germline lookup yields CDR1 SEHNR and CDR2 FQNEAQ (reference sequence).

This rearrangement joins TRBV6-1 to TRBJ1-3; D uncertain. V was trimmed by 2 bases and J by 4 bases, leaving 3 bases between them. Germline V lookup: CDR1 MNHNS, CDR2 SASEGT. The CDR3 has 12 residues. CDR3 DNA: TGTGCCAGCAGTGAACTCGGAAACACCATATATTTT. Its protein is CASSELGNTIYF.

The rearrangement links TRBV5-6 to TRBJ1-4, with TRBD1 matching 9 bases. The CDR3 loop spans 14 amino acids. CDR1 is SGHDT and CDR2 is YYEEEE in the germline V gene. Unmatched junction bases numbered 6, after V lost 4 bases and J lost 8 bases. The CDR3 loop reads CASSVQGAGEKLFF. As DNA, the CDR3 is TGTGCCAGCAGCGTACAGGGGGCGGGAGAAAAACTGTTTTTT.

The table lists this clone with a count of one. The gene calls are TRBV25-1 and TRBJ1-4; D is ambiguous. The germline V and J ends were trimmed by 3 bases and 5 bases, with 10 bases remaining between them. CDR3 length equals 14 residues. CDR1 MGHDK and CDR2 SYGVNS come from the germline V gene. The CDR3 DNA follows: TGTGCCAGCAGTGACCAGGATTTAAATGAAAAACTGTTTTTT. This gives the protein CASSDQDLNEKLFF. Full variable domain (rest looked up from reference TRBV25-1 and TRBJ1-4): EADIYQTPRYLVIGTGKKITLECSQTMGHDKMYWYQQDPGMELHLIHYSYGVNSTEKGDLSSESTVSRIRTEHFPLTLESARPSHTSQYLCASSDQDLNEKLFFGSGTQLSVL.

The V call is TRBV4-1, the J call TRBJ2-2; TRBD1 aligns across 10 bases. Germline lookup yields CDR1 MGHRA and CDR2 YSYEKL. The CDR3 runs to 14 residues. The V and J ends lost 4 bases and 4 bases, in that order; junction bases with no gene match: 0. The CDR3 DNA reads TGCGCCAGCAGCCGGACAGGGGGCACCGGGGAGCTGTTTTTT. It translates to CASSRTGGTGELFF.

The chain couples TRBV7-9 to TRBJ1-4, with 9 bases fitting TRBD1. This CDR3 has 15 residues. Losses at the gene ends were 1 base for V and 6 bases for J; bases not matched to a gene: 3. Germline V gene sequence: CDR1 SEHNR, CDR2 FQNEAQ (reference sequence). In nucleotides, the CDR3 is TGTGCCAGCAGCTTAGATGGGACAGGGTATGAAAAACTGTTTTTT. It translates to CASSLDGTGYEKLFF.

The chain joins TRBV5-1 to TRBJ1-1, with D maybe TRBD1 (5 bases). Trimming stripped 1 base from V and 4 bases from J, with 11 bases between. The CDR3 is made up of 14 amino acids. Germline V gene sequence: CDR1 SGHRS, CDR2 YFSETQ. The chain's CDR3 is CASSLFGAGTEAFF. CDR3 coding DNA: TGCGCCAGCAGCTTGTTTGGGGCAGGCACTGAAGCTTTCTTT.

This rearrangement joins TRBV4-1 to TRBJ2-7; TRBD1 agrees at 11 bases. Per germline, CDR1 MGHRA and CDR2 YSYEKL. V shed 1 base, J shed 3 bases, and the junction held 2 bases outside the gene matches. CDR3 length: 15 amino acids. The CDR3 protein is CASSQVGTGGYEQYF. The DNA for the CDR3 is TGCGCCAGCAGCCAAGTAGGGACAGGGGGCTACGAGCAGTACTTC.

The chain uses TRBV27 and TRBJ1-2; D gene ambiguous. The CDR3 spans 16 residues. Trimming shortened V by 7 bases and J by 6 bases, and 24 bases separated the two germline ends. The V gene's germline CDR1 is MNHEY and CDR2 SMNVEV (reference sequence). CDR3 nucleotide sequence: TGTGCCAGCACACCCATTGGGAGGGTTGGATTGAATGGCTACACCTTC. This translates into CASTPIGRVGLNGYTF.

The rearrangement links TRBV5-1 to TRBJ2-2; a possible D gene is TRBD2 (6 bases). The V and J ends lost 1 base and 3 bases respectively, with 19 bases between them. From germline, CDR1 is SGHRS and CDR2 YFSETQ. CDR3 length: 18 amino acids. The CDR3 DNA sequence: TGCGCCAGCAGCTTGCTCCCTCAGGTCGGGGGTTACACCGGGGAGCTGTTTTTT. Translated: CASSLLPQVGGYTGELFF.

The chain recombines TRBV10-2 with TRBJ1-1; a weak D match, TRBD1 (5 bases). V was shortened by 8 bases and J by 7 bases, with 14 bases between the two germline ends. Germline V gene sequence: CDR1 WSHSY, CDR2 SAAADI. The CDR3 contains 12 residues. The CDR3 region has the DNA TGCGCCAGCCTTCAAGGGGCCCATGAAGCTTTCTTT. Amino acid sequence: CASLQGAHEAFF.

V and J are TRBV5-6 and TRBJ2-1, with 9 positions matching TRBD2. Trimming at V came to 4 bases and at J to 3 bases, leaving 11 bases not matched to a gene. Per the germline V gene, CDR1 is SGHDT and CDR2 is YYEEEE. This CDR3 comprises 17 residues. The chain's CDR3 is CASSPSHSGGNYNEQFF. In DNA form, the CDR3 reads TGTGCCAGCAGCCCCAGCCATAGCGGGGGAAACTACAATGAGCAGTTCTTC.

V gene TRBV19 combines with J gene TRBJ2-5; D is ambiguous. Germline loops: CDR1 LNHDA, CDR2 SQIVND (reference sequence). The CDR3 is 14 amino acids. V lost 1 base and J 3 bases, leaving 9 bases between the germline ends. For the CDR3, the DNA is TGTGCCAGTAGTATAGTCTACTCCAAAGAGACCCAGTACTTC. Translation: CASSIVYSKETQYF.

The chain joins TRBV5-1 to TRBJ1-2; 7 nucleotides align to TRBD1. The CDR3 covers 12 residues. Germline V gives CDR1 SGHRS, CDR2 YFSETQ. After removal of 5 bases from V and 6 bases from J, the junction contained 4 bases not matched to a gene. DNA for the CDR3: TGCGCCAGCAGACTCGGGACAGATGGCTACACCTTC. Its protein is CASRLGTDGYTF.

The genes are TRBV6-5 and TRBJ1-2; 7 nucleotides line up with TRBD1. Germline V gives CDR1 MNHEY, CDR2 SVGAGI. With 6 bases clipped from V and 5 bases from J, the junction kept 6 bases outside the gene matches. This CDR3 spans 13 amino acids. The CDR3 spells CASRPGTEYGYTF. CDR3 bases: TGTGCCAGCAGACCGGGGACAGAATATGGCTACACCTTC.

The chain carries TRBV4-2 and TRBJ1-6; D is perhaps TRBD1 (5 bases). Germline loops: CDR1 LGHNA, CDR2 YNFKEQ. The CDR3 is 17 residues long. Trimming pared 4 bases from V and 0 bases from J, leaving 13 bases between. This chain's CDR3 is CASSPNPGGSYNSPLHF. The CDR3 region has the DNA TGTGCCAGCAGCCCCAATCCGGGGGGCTCCTATAATTCACCCCTCCACTTT.

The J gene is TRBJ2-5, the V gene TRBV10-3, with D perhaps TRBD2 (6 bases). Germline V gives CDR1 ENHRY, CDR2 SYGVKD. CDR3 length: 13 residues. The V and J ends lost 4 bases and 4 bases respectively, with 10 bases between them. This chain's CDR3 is CAISAPGGETQYF. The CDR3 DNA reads TGTGCCATCAGTGCGCCCGGGGGAGAGACCCAGTACTTC.

In DNA, the CDR3 is TGTGCCAGCAGCTTGAAGCAGGGCGGAGATACGCAGTATTTT. It specifies CASSLKQGGDTQYF. The chain employs TRBV5-4 and TRBJ2-3; TRBD1 might be the D (5 bases). Germline lookup yields CDR1 SGHNT and CDR2 YYREEE (reference sequence). The CDR3 covers 14 residues. V was pared by 1 base and J by 5 bases, with 11 bases between.

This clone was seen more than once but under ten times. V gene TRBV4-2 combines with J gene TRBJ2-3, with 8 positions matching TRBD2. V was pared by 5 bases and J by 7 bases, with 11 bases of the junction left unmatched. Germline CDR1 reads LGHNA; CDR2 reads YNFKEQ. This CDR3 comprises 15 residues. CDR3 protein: CASSERGGLGNTQYF. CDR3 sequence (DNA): TGTGCCAGCAGCGAACGGGGGGGGTTGGGAAATACGCAGTATTTT.

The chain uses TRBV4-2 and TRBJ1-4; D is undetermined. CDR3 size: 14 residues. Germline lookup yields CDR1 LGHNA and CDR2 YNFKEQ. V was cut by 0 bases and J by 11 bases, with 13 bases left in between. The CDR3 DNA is TGTGCCAGCAGCCAAGATCGCCAGGATAGGAAACTGTTTTTT. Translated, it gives CASSQDRQDRKLFF.

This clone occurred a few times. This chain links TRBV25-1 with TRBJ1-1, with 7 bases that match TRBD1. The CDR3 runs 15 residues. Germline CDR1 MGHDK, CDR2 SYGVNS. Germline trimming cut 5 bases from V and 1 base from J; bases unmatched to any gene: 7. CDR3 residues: CASSTPGTENTEAFF. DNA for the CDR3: TGTGCCAGCAGTACCCCCGGGACAGAGAACACTGAAGCTTTCTTT. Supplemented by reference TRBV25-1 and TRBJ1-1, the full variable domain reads EADIYQTPRYLVIGTGKKITLECSQTMGHDKMYWYQQDPGMELHLIHYSYGVNSTEKGDLSSESTVSRIRTEHFPLTLESARPSHTSQYLCASSTPGTENTEAFFGQGTRLTVV.

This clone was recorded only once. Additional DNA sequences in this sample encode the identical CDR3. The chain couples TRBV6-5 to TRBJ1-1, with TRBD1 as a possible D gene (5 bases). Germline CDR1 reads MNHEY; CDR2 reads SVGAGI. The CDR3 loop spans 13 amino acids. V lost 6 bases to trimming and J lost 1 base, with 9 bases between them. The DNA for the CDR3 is TGTGCCAGCAGGCGCACAGGGAACACTGAAGCTTTCTTT. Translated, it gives CASRRTGNTEAFF.